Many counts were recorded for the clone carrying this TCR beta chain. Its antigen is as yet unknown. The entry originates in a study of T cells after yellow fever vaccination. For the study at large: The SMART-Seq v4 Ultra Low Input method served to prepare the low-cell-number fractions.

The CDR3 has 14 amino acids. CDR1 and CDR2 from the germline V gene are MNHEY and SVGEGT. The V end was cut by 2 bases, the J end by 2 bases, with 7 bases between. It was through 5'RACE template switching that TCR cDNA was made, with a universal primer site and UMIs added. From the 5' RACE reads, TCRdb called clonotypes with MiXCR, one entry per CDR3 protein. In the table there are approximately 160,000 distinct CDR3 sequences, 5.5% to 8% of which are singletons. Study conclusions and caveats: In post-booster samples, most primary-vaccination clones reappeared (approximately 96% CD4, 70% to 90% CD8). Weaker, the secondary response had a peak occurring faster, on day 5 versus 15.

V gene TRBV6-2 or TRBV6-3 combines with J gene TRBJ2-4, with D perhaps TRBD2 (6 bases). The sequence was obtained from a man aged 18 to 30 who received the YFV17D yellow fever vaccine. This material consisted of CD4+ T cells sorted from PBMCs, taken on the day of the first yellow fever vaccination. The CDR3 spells CASSYGGTKNIQYF. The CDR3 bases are TGTGCCAGCAGTTACGGGGGGACCAAAAACATTCAGTACTTC.